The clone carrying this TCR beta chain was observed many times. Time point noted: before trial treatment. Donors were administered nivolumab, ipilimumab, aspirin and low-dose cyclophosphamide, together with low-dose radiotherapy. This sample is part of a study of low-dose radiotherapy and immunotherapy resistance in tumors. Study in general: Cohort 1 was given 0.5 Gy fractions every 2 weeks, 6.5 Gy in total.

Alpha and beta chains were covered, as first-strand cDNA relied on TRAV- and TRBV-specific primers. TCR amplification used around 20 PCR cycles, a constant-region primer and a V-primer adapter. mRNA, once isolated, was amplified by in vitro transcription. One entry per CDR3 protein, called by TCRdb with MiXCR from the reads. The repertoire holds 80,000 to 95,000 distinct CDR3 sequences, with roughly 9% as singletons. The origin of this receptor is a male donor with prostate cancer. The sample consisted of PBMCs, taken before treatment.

The DNA of the CDR3 is TGTGCCAGCAGCTTCGCCGGGACCGCCTCTCCCGAGCAGTACTTC. Its protein is CASSFAGTASPEQYF. The chain employs TRBV5-6 and TRBJ2-7; the D gene could be TRBD1 or TRBD2 (5 bases each). The CDR3 consists of 15 residues. V was trimmed by 2 bases and J by 6 bases, leaving 18 bases between them. Germline V gene lookup returns CDR1 SGHDT and CDR2 YYEEEE. The whole variable domain, remainder taken from reference TRBV5-6 and TRBJ2-7, is DAGVTQSPTHLIKTRGQQVTLRCSPKSGHDTVSWYQQALGQGPQFIFQYYEEEERQRGNFPDRFSGHQFPNYSSELNVNALLLGDSALYLCASSFAGTASPEQYFGPGTRLTVT.